Detailed here is one T cell receptor beta chain. Its antigen specificity is not known. Per-base quality was not reported, and no clone a single base away is much larger than it. These data originate in a study of cytomegalovirus exposure and HLA in healthy donors (dated by TCRdb to 2017 to 2019). With respect to the entire study: An earlier analysis of approximately 640 of the donors reported 276 Gb of sequence data and some 120 million unique TCR beta sequences from around 200 million T cells. Roughly 300 gigabases of sequencing data and roughly 90 million unique TCR sequences were included in an early release covering several hundred HLA-typed donors. The study used immunosequencing to profile the T cell repertoires of 666 subjects and linked those repertoires to cytomegalovirus serostatus. The number of donors typed differed by locus, with 629-630 for A, B, C, DRB1 and DQB1, over 500 for DQA1, 600 to 610 for DPA1, and about 450 for DPB1. In addition to the first cohort of about 650 subjects, a separate validation cohort of under 150 different subjects was used. Among 398 genotyped donors of the cohort, an average of around 240,000 unique TCR beta nucleotide sequences were sequenced per donor, roughly 20% of them non-productive. To decide whether each TCR beta V gene segment behaved as functional or pseudogenic, an earlier analysis of fewer than 750 of the donors relied on high-throughput TCR beta sequencing. Donor age, sex, ethnicity and CMV serostatus were collected together with the repertoire data. A few DR-DQ haplotypes were handled as single units for association and clustering because linkage in the cohort was strong. In a later analysis, previously published TCR beta repertoires from 670 or so donors were re-analyzed and high-resolution HLA genotyping was added so that TCR occurrence patterns could be studied. In a later genetic analysis, genome-wide SNP genotypes for about 55% of the 666 donors were used, and that subset was treated as a discovery cohort. The study aimed to test whether cataloging public T cell receptors could reveal signatures of past pathogen exposure. Every repertoire in the discovery cohort had been generated on one and the same sequencing platform. To predict cytomegalovirus infection status, the study brought together high-throughput TCR immunosequencing, statistical association of individual TCRs with disease status, and machine learning. The genetic ancestry cluster associated with self-reported Caucasian donors included around 76% of the 300 to 450 genotyped donors. Class I and class II HLA loci were covered by the typing at four-digit resolution. In the later analysis, no new phenotypic data were used to find candidate immune exposures; instead, reliance was placed on TCR beta sequences and their occurrence across donors. Points the paper makes about the study in general: A later analysis reported that several top co-occurrence clusters appeared linked to parvovirus B19, influenza, CMV and Epstein-Barr virus. The authors suggested that the approach could potentially be generalized to other disease states and immunological phenotypes. A cluster of highly shared sequence variants was judged likely to be a technical artifact of the sequencing pipeline. In a later analysis, most CMV-associated TCR beta chains were found to appear HLA-restricted, with HLA associations seemingly driven largely by CMV exposure. According to a later analysis, TCR association rates differed among HLA loci, with DRB1 alleles showing the most associated TCRs and HLA-C alleles showing the fewest. A further reported finding was that TCR beta sequences accurately predicted the HLA-A and HLA-B alleles for most subjects in the first cohort. Sequencing depth was assumed to be roughly uniform across donors in the presence/absence analyses, though that assumption may not hold. In vitro tests confirmed that a few of the cytomegalovirus-associated TCR beta chains recognize cytomegalovirus antigens. The study gave a list of roughly 150 TCR beta chains associated with cytomegalovirus. Because counts were too low, 15 to 20 rarely observed V segments, including chromosome 9 orphons, were excluded from the earlier analysis of around 640 of the donors. This cohort had only TCR beta chains sequenced, and the lack of alpha or paired-chain data limited which features could be detected. Most TCR sequences were seen in very few donors, while some public TCRs were found in many individuals. A later analysis associated about 16,000 TCR beta sequences with specific HLA alleles at a false discovery rate of 0.05. HLA typing was unavailable for some donors at each locus, so association tests used only the typed subset. Compared with the approximately 670-donor mean, donors in an Asian-associated ancestry cluster had fewer N-insertions in productive TCRs, according to a later genetic analysis. In a later genetic analysis, a missense DCLRE1C variant was associated with V-gene and J-gene trimming of TCR beta chains, and the association was replicated in an independent cohort. In an earlier analysis of about 600 of the donors, most TCR beta V segments appeared in productive rearrangements about 87% or about 30% of the time, broadly matching IMGT annotations. Strong co-occurrence of HLA alleles, especially DR and DQ, made assigning TCR associations to individual alleles difficult. For the cohort, immune exposure information was limited to CMV serostatus. Linkage disequilibrium might explain the correlated functional status among segregating V segments, but an unknown experimental factor could not be excluded. Because the 87-base-pair reads could not distinguish some IMGT-functional V segments, including TRBV6-2 and TRBV6-3, those segments were excluded. In a later analysis, HLA-associated TCR beta chains were found to be more clonally expanded and to have lower generation probabilities than equally common non-associated chains. The classifier was reported to diagnose cytomegalovirus status with high specificity and sensitivity in both the original cohort and the validation cohort.

Libraries came from the immunoSEQ multiplex PCR assay. For the multiplex PCR, a mixture combining 60 forward primers for TCR Vbeta segments and 13 reverse primers for TCR Jbeta segments was used. Amplification of the CDR3 region of rearranged TCR beta genes was performed with a multiplex PCR assay on genomic DNA. The amplified TCR beta libraries were sequenced on the Illumina HiSeq System as 87-base-pair reads. The authors' analysis ran thus. Across the 666 repertoires, a later analysis counted 60 million to 90 million unique TCR beta chains, 9 million to 14 million of which were shared by at least two donors. To remove PCR and sequencing errors, raw reads were error-corrected and collapsed into unique sequences using a nearest-neighbor algorithm that merged closely related sequences. V, D and J gene segments were assigned by aligning CDR3 sequences to IMGT reference sequences. For a sequence to be retained, a match of at least six nucleotides was required to both a V gene segment and a J gene segment. Rearrangements were classified as productive when the CDR3 lacked stop codons and remained in frame with V and J, and all other rearrangements were classified as non-productive. CDR3 was defined by IMGT convention, running from the second conserved V-encoded cysteine to the conserved J-encoded phenylalanine. In an earlier analysis of more than 550 of the donors, sequences lacking an unambiguous match to a single V gene segment were excluded. In an earlier analysis of roughly 500 of the donors, V segments were called functional above 56.7% productive rearrangements and were called segregating when the between-donor standard deviation exceeded 5%. To diagnose cytomegalovirus status from the catalog of TCR beta chain sequences, a statistical classification framework was built. A later analysis assigned V and J genes by comparing TCR nucleotide sequences with IMGT/GENE-DB human TR gene sequences. Using the TCRdist pipeline, a later analysis assigned CDR3 sequences along with most-parsimonious VDJ recombination scenarios. A later analysis defined each TCR beta chain by its CDR3 amino acid sequence plus V-gene family, and excluded reads lacking a unique V-gene family. In a later analysis, approximately 590 highly shared, low-generation-probability nucleotide sequences were removed to address suspected cross-contamination and a sequencing artifact. For each public chain, a later analysis derived a clonal expansion index from normalized ranks of inferred template counts within each repertoire. A later analysis computed generation probabilities with a VDJ recombination model fitted to out-of-frame rearrangements, and checked the results against IGoR. In a later analysis, hypergeometric tests were used to score TCR-TCR, TCR-HLA and TCR-CMV co-occurrence, with a repertoire-size bias correction applied to TCR pairs. To estimate false discovery rates, a later analysis permuted the HLA or CMV assignments 20 times. In a later analysis, co-occurring TCRs were grouped using DBSCAN, and TCRdist sequence similarity was added for clustering within HLA-allele-positive subsets. For co-occurrence clustering, repertoires with fewer than 30,000 or more than 120,000 public chains were excluded, along with roughly 5 repertoires with anomalous nucleotide sharing. In its TCRdb copy, this immuneACCESS table keeps in-frame sequences only and misses some clones. Where compared with another copy, unresolved V genes explain less than half of these, and the others have no known cause. D and trimming come from the DNA, and the V and J calls and clone size come from that table. Recorded for this sample are 130,000 to 150,000 clones; roughly four fifths of them occurred a single time. The ten largest clones represent 4.5% to 6% of the sample.

The cohort consisted of approximately 670 healthy bone marrow donors. At the time of sampling, every cohort member was nominally healthy, though immune exposures that went unrecorded were likely present. The donor was CMV seronegative and was included in the group of several hundred seronegative cohort members. Each donor provided a peripheral blood sample, and peripheral blood mononuclear cells were used for TCR beta sequencing. Genomic DNA was extracted from the blood cell samples with the Qiagen DNeasy Blood Extraction Kit. From the cysteine through the phenylalanine, the CDR3 covers 14 amino acids. The CDR3 DNA has 42 bases and is translated from base 1. V ends up 6 bases short and J 3 bases short, with an unmatched junction base count of 7. Reading the germline V gene gives CDR1 MNHEY and CDR2 SVGAGI.

Material: PBMCs. This sequence originates from a woman between 45 and 65 years old in good health and CMV-seronegative. Rearrangement joined TRBV6-5 to TRBJ2-7; 8 of the junction bases match TRBD1. The DNA sequence is TGTGCCAGCAGCCCCGGGACAGGAGTCTACGAGCAGTACTTC. This yields the protein CASSPGTGVYEQYF.